The subject of this entry is one T cell receptor beta chain. Its specific antigen is unknown. A junction boundary mismatches the germline segment, possibly from a read error. This specimen comes from a study of cytomegalovirus exposure and HLA in healthy donors (dated 2017 in TCRdb). With regard to the full study: An earlier analysis of several hundred of the donors reported roughly 270 Gb of sequence data and around 110 million unique TCR beta sequences from roughly 180 million T cells. About 330 gigabases of sequencing data and 75 million to 85 million unique TCR sequences made up an early release that covered roughly 670 HLA-typed donors. Of the approximately 400 genotyped donors, 81% were placed in the genetic ancestry cluster associated with self-reported Caucasian donors. The study aimed to test whether signatures of past pathogen exposure could be identified by cataloging public T cell receptors. Using immunosequencing, the study profiled T cell repertoires from around 670 subjects and related those repertoires to cytomegalovirus serostatus. In addition to the first cohort of 650 to 750 subjects, a separate validation cohort of approximately 110 different subjects was used. To predict cytomegalovirus infection status, the study brought together high-throughput TCR immunosequencing, statistical association of individual TCRs with disease status, and machine learning. In a later analysis, previously published TCR beta repertoires from about 640 donors were re-analyzed and high-resolution HLA genotyping was added so that TCR occurrence patterns could be studied. Rather than using new phenotypic data, the later analysis identified candidate immune exposures from TCR beta sequences and from how often those sequences occurred across donors. An earlier analysis of more than 450 of the donors used high-throughput TCR beta sequencing to judge whether each TCR beta V gene segment behaved as functional or pseudogenic. Alongside the repertoire data, information on donor age, sex, ethnicity and CMV serostatus was compiled. A later genetic analysis used genome-wide SNP genotypes for about three fifths of the 666 donors, treating that subset as a discovery cohort. Every discovery cohort repertoire had been produced on one sequencing platform. HLA typing covered class I and class II loci at four-digit resolution. Typing coverage varied by locus: about 620-630 donors for A, B, C, DRB1 and DQB1; more than 500 for DQA1; over 600 for DPA1; about 450 for DPB1. Because of strong linkage in the cohort, roughly five DR-DQ haplotypes were treated as single units for association and clustering. On average, roughly 200,000 unique TCR beta nucleotide sequences were sequenced per donor among a few hundred genotyped donors of the cohort, with roughly 18% of those sequences being non-productive.

Reading from cysteine to phenylalanine, the CDR3 counts 14 amino acids. Only CDR3 DNA remains: 42 bases, in frame from the first base. The germline V gene gives CDR1 as LGHNA and CDR2 as YSLEER. Broad study findings and their caveats: Only TCR beta chains were sequenced in this cohort, and the absence of alpha or paired-chain data limited detectable features. When HLA alleles, especially DR and DQ, strongly co-occurred, TCR associations were difficult to assign to individual alleles. CMV serostatus was the only immune exposure information available for the cohort. Correlated functional status among segregating V segments might reflect linkage disequilibrium, but an unknown experimental factor could not be ruled out. The 87-base-pair reads could not distinguish some IMGT-functional V segments, including TRBV6-2 and TRBV6-3, so those segments were excluded. A later analysis found that TCR association rates varied across HLA loci, with DRB1 alleles showing the most associated TCRs and HLA-C alleles the fewest. A further reported finding was that TCR beta sequences accurately predicted the HLA-A and HLA-B alleles for most subjects in the first cohort. In a later analysis, several top co-occurrence clusters were reported to appear linked to parvovirus B19, influenza, CMV and Epstein-Barr virus. A cluster of highly shared sequence variants was judged likely to represent a technical artifact of the sequencing pipeline. Compared with the approximately 710-donor mean, donors in an Asian-associated ancestry cluster had fewer N-insertions in productive TCRs, according to a later genetic analysis. Because some donors lacked HLA typing at each locus, the association tests relied only on the typed subset. The study listed over 150 TCR beta chains as associated with cytomegalovirus. In both the original and validation cohorts, the classifier was reported to diagnose cytomegalovirus status with high specificity and sensitivity. In a later analysis, most CMV-associated TCR beta chains were found to appear HLA-restricted, with HLA associations seemingly driven largely by CMV exposure. The authors suggested that the approach could potentially be extended to other disease states and immunological phenotypes. In a later analysis, HLA-associated TCR beta chains were found to be more clonally expanded and to have lower generation probabilities than equally common non-associated chains. In vitro tests confirmed that a few of the cytomegalovirus-associated TCR beta chains recognize cytomegalovirus antigens. A later genetic analysis associated a missense DCLRE1C variant with V-gene and J-gene trimming of TCR beta chains, and an independent cohort replicated the association. Roughly uniform sequencing depth across donors was assumed in presence/absence analyses, although this assumption may not hold. Approximately 18 rarely observed V segments, including chromosome 9 orphons, were excluded from the earlier analysis of just under 600 of the donors because counts were too low. Most TCR sequences were seen in very few donors, while some public TCRs were found in many individuals. In a later analysis, some 17,000 TCR beta sequences were associated with specific HLA alleles at a false discovery rate of 0.05. In an earlier analysis of more than 500 of the donors, most TCR beta V segments appeared in productive rearrangements about 90% or about 30% of the time, broadly matching IMGT annotations.

The library was obtained by the immunoSEQ multiplex PCR assay. For the multiplex PCR, a mixture combining 60 forward primers for TCR Vbeta segments and 13 reverse primers for TCR Jbeta segments was used. A multiplex PCR assay on genomic DNA amplified the CDR3 region of rearranged TCR beta genes. On the Illumina HiSeq System, the amplified TCR beta libraries were sequenced as 87-base-pair reads. The original methods were these. A later analysis counted tens of millions of unique TCR beta chains across the 550 to 750 repertoires, and roughly 10 million of these chains were shared by at least two donors. Raw reads were error-corrected and collapsed into unique sequences with a nearest-neighbor algorithm that merged closely related sequences to remove PCR and sequencing errors. V, D and J gene segments were assigned by aligning CDR3 sequences to IMGT reference sequences. For a sequence to be retained, a match of at least six nucleotides was required to both a V gene segment and a J gene segment. Rearrangements were called productive when the CDR3 lacked stop codons and stayed in frame with V and J; all others were non-productive. CDR3 was defined according to IMGT convention as the region running from the second conserved V-encoded cysteine to the conserved J-encoded phenylalanine. In an earlier analysis of around 600 of the donors, sequences lacking an unambiguous match to a single V gene segment were excluded. In an earlier analysis of several hundred of the donors, V segments were called functional above 56.7% productive rearrangements and were called segregating when the between-donor standard deviation exceeded 5%. To diagnose cytomegalovirus status from the catalog of TCR beta chain sequences, a statistical classification framework was built. In a later analysis, V and J genes were assigned by comparing TCR nucleotide sequences against IMGT/GENE-DB human TR gene sequences. In a later analysis, CDR3 sequences and most-parsimonious VDJ recombination scenarios were assigned using the TCRdist pipeline. In a later analysis, each TCR beta chain was defined by its CDR3 amino acid sequence together with its V-gene family, and reads lacking a unique V-gene family were excluded. A later analysis removed 592 highly shared, low-generation-probability nucleotide sequences to deal with suspected cross-contamination and a sequencing artifact. For each public chain, a later analysis derived a clonal expansion index from normalized ranks of inferred template counts within each repertoire. A later analysis computed generation probabilities with a VDJ recombination model fitted to out-of-frame rearrangements, and checked the results against IGoR. In a later analysis, hypergeometric tests were used to score TCR-TCR, TCR-HLA and TCR-CMV co-occurrence, with a repertoire-size bias correction applied to TCR pairs. To estimate false discovery rates, a later analysis permuted the HLA or CMV assignments 20 times. In a later analysis, co-occurring TCRs were grouped using DBSCAN, and TCRdist sequence similarity was added for clustering within HLA-allele-positive subsets. Repertoires with fewer than 30,000 or more than 120,000 public chains, plus five repertoires with anomalous nucleotide sharing, were excluded from co-occurrence clustering. The table was pulled from immuneACCESS by TCRdb, which kept in-frame rearrangements only. Such tables lose some clones; where checked, under half of the loss comes from unresolved V genes, and the rest has no known cause. From that table come the V and J calls and clone size; the DNA was used to work out D and trimming. The sample records around 130,000 clones, 75% to 90% of which are singletons. Together, the top ten hold under 6% of the sample.

In total, about 650 healthy bone marrow donors made up the cohort. All cohort members were sampled while nominally healthy, although unrecorded immune exposures were likely present. The donor tested CMV seropositive and was one of the 289 seropositive cohort members. A peripheral blood sample was provided by each donor, and peripheral blood mononuclear cells were used for TCR beta sequencing. The Qiagen DNeasy Blood Extraction Kit was used to extract genomic DNA from the blood cell samples. The clonotype originates from a woman aged 40 to 50 in good health and CMV-seropositive. The sequencing sample was made of PBMCs. The V and J genes are TRBV4-3 and TRBJ1-5, with the D gene too uncertain to name. The CDR3: CASSQDPVEGAPYF. The nucleotide sequence reads TGCGCCAGCAGCCAAGACCCGGTGGAGGGTGCGCCTTATTTT.